The 4 T cell receptor beta chains listed next were all sequenced from one sample in a study of a mutant IDH1 vaccine in newly diagnosed glioma. The time point: week 47, end of study. Doses comprised 300 ug of mutant IDH1 20-mer peptide each, plus topical imiquimod. Generated by immunoSEQ multiplex PCR, the TCRdb table keeps only in-frame clones and is missing some. Of 30,000 to 40,000 clones listed, 80% to 95% were seen once; the top ten hold 5.1%. These TCRs' antigens remain unknown. Specimen: PBMCs, collected from a glioma patient whose treatment included an IDH1 peptide vaccine. All receptors derive from a woman aged 40 to 49 with glioma.

The genes are TRBV6-1 and TRBJ2-6; D is undetermined. V lost 4 bases and J 0 bases, leaving 16 bases between the germline ends. Germline V gives CDR1 MNHNS, CDR2 SASEGT. This CDR3 is built from 18 residues. CDR3 loop: CASSVMQPLNSGANVLTF. In DNA, the CDR3 is TGTGCCAGCAGTGTCATGCAGCCTCTTAACTCTGGGGCCAACGTCCTGACTTTC.

The rearrangement links TRBV7-9 to TRBJ2-5; 7 bases align to TRBD2. The germline V gene has CDR1 SEHNR and CDR2 FQNEAQ (reference sequence). The junction had 1 base not matched to a gene; V was cut back by 1 base and J by 2 bases. This CDR3 spans 14 amino acids. The CDR3 loop reads CASSLEGLQETQYF. The CDR3 bases are TGTGCCAGCAGCTTAGAGGGACTACAAGAGACCCAGTACTTC. Looking up the rest from reference TRBV7-9 and TRBJ2-5 gives the full variable domain: DTGVSQNPRHKITKRGQNVTFRCDPISEHNRLYWYRQTLGQGPEFLTYFQNEAQLEKSRLLSDRFSAERPKGSFSTLEIQRTEQGDSAMYLCASSLEGLQETQYFGPGTRLLVL.

The count of this clone is one. The chain has TRBV5-4 and TRBJ2-3, with 10 bases lining up with TRBD2. The junction had 4 bases not matched to a gene; V was cut back by 0 bases and J by 6 bases. This CDR3 spans 15 amino acids. Germline CDR1 SGHNT, CDR2 YYREEE (reference sequence). The CDR3 here is CASSLELAGLDTQYF. CDR3 nucleotide sequence: TGTGCCAGCAGCTTGGAACTAGCGGGGTTGGATACGCAGTATTTT. The whole variable domain, filled in from reference TRBV5-4 and TRBJ2-3, reads ETGVTQSPTHLIKTRGQQVTLRCSSQSGHNTVSWYQQALGQGPQFIFQYYREEENGRGNFPPRFSGLQFPNYSSELNVNALELDDSALYLCASSLELAGLDTQYFGPGTRLTVL.

This chain connects TRBV6-5 to TRBJ2-7; TRBD1 is a possible D gene (5 bases). The CDR3 extends over 15 amino acids. The ends were cut back, 4 bases at V and 4 bases at J, with 17 bases in the middle. Germline lookup yields CDR1 MNHEY and CDR2 SVGAGI. In nucleotides, the CDR3 is TGTGCCAGCAGTTTCACAGGATCGGCGGTTTACGAGCAGTACTTC. Its translation: CASSFTGSAVYEQYF.